Given below is one TCR beta chain in context. Its antigen remains unknown. The sort gate was single viable CD3+CD4+CD8-CD45RO+ cells for memory CD4+ T cells. Serum IgG to CMV pp150, pp28, p38 and p52 defined serostatus. Assay used: immunoSEQ multiplex PCR; TCRdb lists only in-frame clones, some missing. Among roughly 86,000 clones listed, about 80% were seen once. This CDR3 region has 13 residues. Trimming removed 5 bases from V and 11 bases from J, with 18 bases in between. CDR1 is WNHNN and CDR2 is SYGVQD in the germline V gene (reference sequence). This sample was included in a study of memory CD4+ T cells and cytomegalovirus serostatus. On the study more broadly: Of the healthy Belgian adults, fewer than 10 were CMV seropositive and 20 to 30 seronegative. Whole-study results and caveats: CMV serostatus prediction reached median AUC approximately 0.96, or 0.89 with US-trained model. Each of around 69 CMV-associated TCRbeta sequences occurred in one to five individuals.

Sequencing used memory CD4+ T cells from blood. The chain combines TRBV10-1 with TRBJ2-5; the D gene is possibly TRBD2 (5 bases). The source is an adult in good health and CMV-seropositive. The CDR3 is CASSTSAVGEQYF. DNA of the CDR3: TGCGCCAGCAGTACCTCCGCAGTCGGGGAGCAGTACTTC.